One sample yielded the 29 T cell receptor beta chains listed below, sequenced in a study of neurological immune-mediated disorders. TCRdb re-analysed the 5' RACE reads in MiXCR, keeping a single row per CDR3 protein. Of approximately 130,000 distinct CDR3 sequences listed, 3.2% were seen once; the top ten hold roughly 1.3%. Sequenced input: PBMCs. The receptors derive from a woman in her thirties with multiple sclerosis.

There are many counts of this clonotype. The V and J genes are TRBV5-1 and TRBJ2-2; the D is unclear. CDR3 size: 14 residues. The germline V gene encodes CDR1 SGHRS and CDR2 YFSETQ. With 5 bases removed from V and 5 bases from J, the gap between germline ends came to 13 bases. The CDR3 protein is CASSRILGTGELFF. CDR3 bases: TGCGCCAGCAGTCGGATTCTTGGTACCGGGGAGCTGTTTTTT.

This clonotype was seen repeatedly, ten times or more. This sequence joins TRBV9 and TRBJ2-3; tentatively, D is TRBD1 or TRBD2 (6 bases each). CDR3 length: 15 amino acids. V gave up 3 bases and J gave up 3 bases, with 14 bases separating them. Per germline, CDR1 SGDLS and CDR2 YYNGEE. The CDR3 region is CASSAGGGTTDTQYF. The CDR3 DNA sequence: TGTGCCAGCAGCGCCGGAGGGGGTACAACAGATACGCAGTATTTT. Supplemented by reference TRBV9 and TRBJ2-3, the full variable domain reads DSGVTQTPKHLITATGQRVTLRCSPRSGDLSVYWYQQSLDQGLQFLIQYYNGEERAKGNILERFSAQQFPDLHSELNLSSLELGDSALYFCASSAGGGTTDTQYFGPGTRLTVL.

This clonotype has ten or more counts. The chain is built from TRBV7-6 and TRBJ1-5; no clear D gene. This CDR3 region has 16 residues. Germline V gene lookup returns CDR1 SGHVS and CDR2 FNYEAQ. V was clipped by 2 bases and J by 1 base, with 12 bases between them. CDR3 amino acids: CASSLLVAGSNQPQHF. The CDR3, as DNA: TGTGCCAGCAGCTTACTCGTAGCGGGCAGCAATCAGCCCCAGCATTTT.

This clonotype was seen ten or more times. The CDR3 sequence: CASSIGTGLRGMETQYF. The CDR3 DNA sequence: TGTGCCAGCAGCATCGGGACAGGTTTAAGGGGCATGGAGACCCAGTACTTC. The chain uses TRBV3-1 and TRBJ2-5, with TRBD1 identical over 8 bases. CDR1 is LGHDT and CDR2 is YNNKEL in the germline V gene (reference sequence). The CDR3 runs to 17 residues. Trimming took 5 bases from V and 5 from J; bases not matched to a gene: 16.

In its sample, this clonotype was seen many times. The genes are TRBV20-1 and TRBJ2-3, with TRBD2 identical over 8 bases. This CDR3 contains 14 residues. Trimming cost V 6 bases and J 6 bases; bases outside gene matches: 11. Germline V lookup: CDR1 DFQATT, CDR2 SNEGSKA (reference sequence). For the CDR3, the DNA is TGCAGTGCAATCCCCGGGGGGGGTGAGGATACGCAGTATTTT. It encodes CSAIPGGGEDTQYF.

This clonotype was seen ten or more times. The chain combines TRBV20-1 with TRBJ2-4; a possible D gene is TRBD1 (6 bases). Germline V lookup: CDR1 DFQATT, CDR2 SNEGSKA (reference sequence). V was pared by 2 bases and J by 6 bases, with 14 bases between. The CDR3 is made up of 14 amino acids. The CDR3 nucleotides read TGCAGTGCTAGACCCGGGACATCCTCAAACATTCAGTACTTC. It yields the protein CSARPGTSSNIQYF.

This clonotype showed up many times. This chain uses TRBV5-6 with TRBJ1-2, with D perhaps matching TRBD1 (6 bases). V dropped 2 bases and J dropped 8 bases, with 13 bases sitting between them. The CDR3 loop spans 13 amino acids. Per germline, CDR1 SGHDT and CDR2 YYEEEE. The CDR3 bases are TGTGCCAGCAGCTTAACAGGGCTGAGGGGCTACACCTTC. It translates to CASSLTGLRGYTF.

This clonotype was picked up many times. The chain's CDR3 is CSARVAHGELFF. In DNA form, the CDR3 reads TGCAGTGCTAGAGTGGCCCACGGGGAGCTGTTTTTT. V gene TRBV20-1 combines with J gene TRBJ2-2; no clear D. The CDR3 is made up of 12 amino acids. The germline V gene encodes CDR1 DFQATT and CDR2 SNEGSKA (reference sequence). Trimming took 1 base from V and 7 from J, leaving 7 bases between them.

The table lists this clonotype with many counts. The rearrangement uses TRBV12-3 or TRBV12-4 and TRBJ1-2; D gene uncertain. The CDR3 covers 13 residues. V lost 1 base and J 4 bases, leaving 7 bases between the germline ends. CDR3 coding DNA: TGTGCCAGCAGTTTAGATGACTCCTATGGCTACACCTTC. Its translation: CASSLDDSYGYTF.

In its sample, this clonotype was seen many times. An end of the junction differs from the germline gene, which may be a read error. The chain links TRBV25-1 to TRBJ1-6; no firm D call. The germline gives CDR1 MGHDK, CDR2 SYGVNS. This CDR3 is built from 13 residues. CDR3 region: CASQVGFNSPLHF. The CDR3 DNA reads TGCGCTTCGCAGGTCGGGTTTAATTCACCCCTCCACTTT.

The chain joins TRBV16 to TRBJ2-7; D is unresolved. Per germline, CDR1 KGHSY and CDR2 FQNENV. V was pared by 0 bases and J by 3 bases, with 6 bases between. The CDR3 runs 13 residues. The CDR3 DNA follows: TGTGCCAGCAGCCAATCTCCCAGCTACGAGCAGTACTTC. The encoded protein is CASSQSPSYEQYF.

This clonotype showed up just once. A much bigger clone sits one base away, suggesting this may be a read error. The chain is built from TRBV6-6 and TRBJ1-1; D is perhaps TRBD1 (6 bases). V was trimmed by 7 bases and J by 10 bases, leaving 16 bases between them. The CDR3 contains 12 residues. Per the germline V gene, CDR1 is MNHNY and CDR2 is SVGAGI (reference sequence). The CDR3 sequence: CASTTRGRIAFF. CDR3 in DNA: TGTGCCAGCACCACGAGGGGGAGGATAGCTTTCTTT.

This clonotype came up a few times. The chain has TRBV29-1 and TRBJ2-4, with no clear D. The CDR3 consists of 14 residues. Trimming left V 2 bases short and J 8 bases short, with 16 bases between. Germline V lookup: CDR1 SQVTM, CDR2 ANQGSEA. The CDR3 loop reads CSVEFHTDKDIQYF. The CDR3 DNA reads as TGCAGCGTTGAATTCCACACCGATAAGGACATTCAGTACTTC.

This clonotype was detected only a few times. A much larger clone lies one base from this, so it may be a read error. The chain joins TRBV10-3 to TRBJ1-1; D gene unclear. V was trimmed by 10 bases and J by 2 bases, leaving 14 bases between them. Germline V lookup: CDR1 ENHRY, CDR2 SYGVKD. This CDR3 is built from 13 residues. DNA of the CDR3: TGTGCCAGTGAGGGAAAGATCAACACTGAAGCTTTCTTT. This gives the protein CASEGKINTEAFF.

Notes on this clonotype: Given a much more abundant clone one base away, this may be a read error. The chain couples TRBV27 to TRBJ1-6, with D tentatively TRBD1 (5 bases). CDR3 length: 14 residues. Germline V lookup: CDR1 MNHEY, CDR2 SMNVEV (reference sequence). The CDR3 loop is CASSFGAVNSPLNF. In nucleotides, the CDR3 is TGTGCCAGCAGTTTTGGGGCAGTAAATTCACCCCTCAACTTT.

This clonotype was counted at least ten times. This chain's CDR3 is CASSLMSGRRSEQYF. The CDR3, as DNA: TGTGCCAGCAGCTTAATGAGCGGGCGACGGTCCGAGCAGTACTTC. The chain recombines TRBV7-2 with TRBJ2-7, with D perhaps TRBD2 (6 bases). CDR1 is SGHTA, CDR2 FQGNSA, per germline. This CDR3 is built from 15 residues. Trimming cost V 2 bases and J 6 bases, with 17 bases left between them.

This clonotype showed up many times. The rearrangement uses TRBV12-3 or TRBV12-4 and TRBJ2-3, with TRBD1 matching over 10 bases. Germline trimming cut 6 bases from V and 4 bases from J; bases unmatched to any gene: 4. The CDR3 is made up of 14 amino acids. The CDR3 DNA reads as TGTGCCAGCAGCAGACAGGGGGCTGCAGATACGCAGTATTTT. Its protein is CASSRQGAADTQYF.

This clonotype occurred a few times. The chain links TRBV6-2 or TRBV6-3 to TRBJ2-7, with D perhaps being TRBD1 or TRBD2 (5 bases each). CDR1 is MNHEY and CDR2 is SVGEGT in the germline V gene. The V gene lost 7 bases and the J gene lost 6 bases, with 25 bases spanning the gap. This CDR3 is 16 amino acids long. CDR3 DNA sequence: TGTGCCAGCAAACGGAAGTCTGGGGGAGAGCTGGGCGAGCAGTACTTC. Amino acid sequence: CASKRKSGGELGEQYF.

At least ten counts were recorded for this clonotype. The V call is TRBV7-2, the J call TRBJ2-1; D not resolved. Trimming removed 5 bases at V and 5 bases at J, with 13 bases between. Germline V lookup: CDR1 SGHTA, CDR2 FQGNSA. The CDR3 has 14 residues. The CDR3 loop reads CASSPWAGHNEQFF. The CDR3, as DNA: TGTGCCAGCAGCCCCTGGGCAGGTCACAATGAGCAGTTCTTC.

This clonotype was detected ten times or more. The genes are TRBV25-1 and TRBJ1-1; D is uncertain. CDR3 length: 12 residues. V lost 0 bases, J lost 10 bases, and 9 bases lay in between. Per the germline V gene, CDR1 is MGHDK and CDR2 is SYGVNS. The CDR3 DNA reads TGTGCCAGCAGTGAATATCCGGGAGCAGCTTTCTTT. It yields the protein CASSEYPGAAFF.

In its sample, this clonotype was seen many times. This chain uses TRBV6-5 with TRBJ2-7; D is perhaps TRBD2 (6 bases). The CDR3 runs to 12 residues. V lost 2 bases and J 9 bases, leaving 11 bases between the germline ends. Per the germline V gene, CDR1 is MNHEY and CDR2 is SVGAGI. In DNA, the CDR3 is TGTGCCAGCAGTTACGGCGGGGAAGGGCAGTACTTC. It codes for CASSYGGEGQYF.

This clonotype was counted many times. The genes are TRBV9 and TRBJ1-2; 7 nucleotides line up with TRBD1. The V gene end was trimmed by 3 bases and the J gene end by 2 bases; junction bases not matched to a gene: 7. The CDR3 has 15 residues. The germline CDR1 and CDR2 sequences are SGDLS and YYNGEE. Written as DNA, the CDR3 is TGTGCCAGCAGCGCTGGGGACAGTGTAAACTATGGCTACACCTTC. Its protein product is CASSAGDSVNYGYTF.

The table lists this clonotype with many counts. CDR3 coding DNA: TGTGCCAGCAGACCGAGTAACACTGAAGCTTTCTTT. This sequence encodes CASRPSNTEAFF. The gene calls are TRBV12-3 or TRBV12-4 and TRBJ1-1, with D hard to call. Trimming removed 6 bases from V and 2 bases from J, with 7 bases in between. CDR3 size: 12 residues.

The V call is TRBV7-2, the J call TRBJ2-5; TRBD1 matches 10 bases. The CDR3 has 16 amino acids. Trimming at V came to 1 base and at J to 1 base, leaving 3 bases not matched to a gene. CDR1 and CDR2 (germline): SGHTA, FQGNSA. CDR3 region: CASSLGQGAPQETQYF. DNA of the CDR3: TGTGCCAGCAGCTTAGGACAGGGGGCTCCCCAAGAGACCCAGTACTTC.

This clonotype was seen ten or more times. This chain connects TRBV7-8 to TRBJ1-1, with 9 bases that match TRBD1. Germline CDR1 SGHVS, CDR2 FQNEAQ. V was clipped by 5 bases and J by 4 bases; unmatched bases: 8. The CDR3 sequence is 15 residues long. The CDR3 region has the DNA TGTGCCAGCAGCCCAGGACAGGGGTTCGGCACTGAAGCTTTCTTT. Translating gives CASSPGQGFGTEAFF.

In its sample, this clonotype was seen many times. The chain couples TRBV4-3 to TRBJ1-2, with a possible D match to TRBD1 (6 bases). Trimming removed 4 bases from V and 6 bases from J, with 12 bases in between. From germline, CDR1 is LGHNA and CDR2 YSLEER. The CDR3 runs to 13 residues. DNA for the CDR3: TGCGCCAGCAGCCTCGGGACATTTAATGGCTACACCTTC. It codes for CASSLGTFNGYTF.

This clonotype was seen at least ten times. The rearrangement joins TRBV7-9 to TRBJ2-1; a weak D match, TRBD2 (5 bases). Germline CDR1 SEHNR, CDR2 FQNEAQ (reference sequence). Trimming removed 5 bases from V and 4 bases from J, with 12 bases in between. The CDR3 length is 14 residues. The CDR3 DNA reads TGTGCCAGCAGCCTCGACCGGACTTACAATGAGCAGTTCTTC. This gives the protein CASSLDRTYNEQFF.

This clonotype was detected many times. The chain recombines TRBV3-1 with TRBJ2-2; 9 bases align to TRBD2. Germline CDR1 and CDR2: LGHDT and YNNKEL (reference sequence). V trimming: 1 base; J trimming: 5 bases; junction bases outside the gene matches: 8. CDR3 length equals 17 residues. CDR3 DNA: TGTGCCAGCAGCCAAGGCGCTCCGGGACTAGCAACCGGGGAGCTGTTTTTT. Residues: CASSQGAPGLATGELFF.

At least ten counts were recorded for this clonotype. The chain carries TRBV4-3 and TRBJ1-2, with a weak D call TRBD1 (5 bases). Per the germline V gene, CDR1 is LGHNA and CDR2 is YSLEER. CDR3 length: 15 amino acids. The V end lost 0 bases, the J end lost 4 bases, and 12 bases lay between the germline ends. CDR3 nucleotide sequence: TGCGCCAGCAGCCAAGATATTCAGGGAGGCTATGGCTACACCTTC. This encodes CASSQDIQGGYGYTF.